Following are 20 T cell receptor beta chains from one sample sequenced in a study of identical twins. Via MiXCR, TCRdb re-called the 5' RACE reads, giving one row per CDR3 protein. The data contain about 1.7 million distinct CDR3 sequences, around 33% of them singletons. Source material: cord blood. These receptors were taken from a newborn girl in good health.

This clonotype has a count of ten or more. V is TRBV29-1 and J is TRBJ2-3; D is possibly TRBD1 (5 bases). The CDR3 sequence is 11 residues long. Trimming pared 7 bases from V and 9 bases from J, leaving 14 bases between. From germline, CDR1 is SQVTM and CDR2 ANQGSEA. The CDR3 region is CSGATKGTQYF. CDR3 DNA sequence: TGCAGCGGAGCCACCAAGGGGACGCAGTATTTT.

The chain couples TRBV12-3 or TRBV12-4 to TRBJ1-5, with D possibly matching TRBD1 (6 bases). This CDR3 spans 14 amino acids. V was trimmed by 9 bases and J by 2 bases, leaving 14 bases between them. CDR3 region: CASINRVGNQPQHF. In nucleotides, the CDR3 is TGTGCCAGTATAAACAGGGTTGGCAATCAGCCCCAGCATTTT.

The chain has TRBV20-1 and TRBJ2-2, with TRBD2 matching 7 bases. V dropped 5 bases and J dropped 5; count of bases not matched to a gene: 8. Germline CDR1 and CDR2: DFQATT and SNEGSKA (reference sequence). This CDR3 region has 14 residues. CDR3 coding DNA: TGCAGTGCTCCCAAAGCGGGGCGGACCGGGGAGCTGTTTTTT. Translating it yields CSAPKAGRTGELFF.

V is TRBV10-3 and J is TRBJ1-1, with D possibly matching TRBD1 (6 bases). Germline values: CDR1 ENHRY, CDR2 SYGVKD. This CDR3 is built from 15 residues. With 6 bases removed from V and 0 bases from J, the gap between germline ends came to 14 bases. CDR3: CAISPQGSMNTEAFF. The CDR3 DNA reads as TGTGCCATCAGCCCACAGGGATCGATGAACACTGAAGCTTTCTTT.

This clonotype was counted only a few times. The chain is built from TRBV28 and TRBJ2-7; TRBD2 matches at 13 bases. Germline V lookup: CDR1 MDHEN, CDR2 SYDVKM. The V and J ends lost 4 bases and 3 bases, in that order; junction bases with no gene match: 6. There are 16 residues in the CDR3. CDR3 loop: CASSSQTSGRDYEQYF. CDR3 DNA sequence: TGTGCCAGCAGTTCCCAAACTAGCGGGAGGGACTACGAGCAGTACTTC.

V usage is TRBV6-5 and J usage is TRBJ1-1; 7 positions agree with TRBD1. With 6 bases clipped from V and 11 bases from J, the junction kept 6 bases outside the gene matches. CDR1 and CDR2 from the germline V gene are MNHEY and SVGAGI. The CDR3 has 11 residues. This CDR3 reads CASSATGRAFF. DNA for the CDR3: TGTGCCAGCAGCGCGACAGGGCGGGCTTTCTTT.

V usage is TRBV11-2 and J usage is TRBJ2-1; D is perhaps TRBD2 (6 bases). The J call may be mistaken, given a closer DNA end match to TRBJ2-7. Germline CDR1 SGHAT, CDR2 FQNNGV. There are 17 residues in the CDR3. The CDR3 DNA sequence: TGTGCCAGCAGCTTATTATTCGGGAGTCTGACCTACAATGAGCAGTACTTC. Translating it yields CASSLLFGSLTYNEQYF.

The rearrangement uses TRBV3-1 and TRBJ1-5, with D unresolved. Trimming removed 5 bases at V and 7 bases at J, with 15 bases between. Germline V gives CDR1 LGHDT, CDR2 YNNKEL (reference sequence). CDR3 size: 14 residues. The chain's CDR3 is CASSITGVGQPQHF. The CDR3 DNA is TGTGCCAGCAGCATAACCGGGGTGGGGCAGCCCCAGCATTTT.

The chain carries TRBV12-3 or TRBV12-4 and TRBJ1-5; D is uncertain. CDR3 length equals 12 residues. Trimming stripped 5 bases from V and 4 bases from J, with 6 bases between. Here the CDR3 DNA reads TGTGCCAGCAGTCCTCAGAATCAGCCCCAGCATTTT. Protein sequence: CASSPQNQPQHF.

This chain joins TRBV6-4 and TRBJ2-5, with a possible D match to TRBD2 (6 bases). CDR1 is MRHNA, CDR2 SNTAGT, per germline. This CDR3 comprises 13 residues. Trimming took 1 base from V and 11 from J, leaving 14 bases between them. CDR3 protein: CASSDWTNSEQYF. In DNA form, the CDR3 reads TGTGCCAGCAGTGACTGGACTAACAGTGAGCAGTACTTC.

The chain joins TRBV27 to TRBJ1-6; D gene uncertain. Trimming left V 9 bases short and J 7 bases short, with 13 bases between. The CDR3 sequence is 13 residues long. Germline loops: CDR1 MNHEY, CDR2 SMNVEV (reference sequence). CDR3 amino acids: CARVFALNSPLHF. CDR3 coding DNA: TGTGCCAGGGTATTCGCCCTAAATTCACCCCTCCACTTT.

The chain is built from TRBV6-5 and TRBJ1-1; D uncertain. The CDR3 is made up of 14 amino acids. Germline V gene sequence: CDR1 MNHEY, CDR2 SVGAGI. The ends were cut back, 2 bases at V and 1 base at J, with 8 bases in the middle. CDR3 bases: TGTGCCAGCAGTTACGTGAGGCAGAACACTGAAGCTTTCTTT. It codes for CASSYVRQNTEAFF.

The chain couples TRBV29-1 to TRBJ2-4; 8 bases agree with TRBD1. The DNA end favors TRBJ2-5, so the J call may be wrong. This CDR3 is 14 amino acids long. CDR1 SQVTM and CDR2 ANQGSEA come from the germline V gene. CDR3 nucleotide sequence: TGCAGCGTTGCTGGGACAGGAATACAAGAGACCCAGTACTTC. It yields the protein CSVAGTGIQETQYF.

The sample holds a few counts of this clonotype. The CDR3 protein is CAISARQGTYEQYF. The CDR3 nucleotides read TGTGCCATCAGTGCTCGACAGGGGACCTACGAGCAGTACTTC. The chain uses TRBV10-3 and TRBJ2-7, with 8 bases aligning to TRBD1. V lost 4 bases to trimming and J lost 2 bases; unmatched junction nucleotides: 4. CDR1 is ENHRY, CDR2 SYGVKD, per germline. There are 14 residues in the CDR3.

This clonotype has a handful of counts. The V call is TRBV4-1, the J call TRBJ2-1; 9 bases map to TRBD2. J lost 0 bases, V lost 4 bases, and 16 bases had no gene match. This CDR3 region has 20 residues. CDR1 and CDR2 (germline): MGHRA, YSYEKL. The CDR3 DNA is TGCGCCAGCAGCCGCACCCATTTAGCGGGGGCTAACAGCTCCTACAATGAGCAGTTCTTC. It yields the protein CASSRTHLAGANSSYNEQFF.

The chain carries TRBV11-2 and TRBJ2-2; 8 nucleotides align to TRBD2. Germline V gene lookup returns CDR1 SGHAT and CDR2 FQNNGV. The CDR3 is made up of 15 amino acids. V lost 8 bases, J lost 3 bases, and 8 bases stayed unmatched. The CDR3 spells CASPAGGRYTGELFF. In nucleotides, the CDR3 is TGTGCCAGCCCCGCGGGGGGCCGATACACCGGGGAGCTGTTTTTT.

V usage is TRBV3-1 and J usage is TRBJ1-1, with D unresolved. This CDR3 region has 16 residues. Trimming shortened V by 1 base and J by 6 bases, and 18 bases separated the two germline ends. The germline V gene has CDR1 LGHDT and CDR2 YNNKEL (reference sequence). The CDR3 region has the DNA TGTGCCAGCAGCCAAGCCTTTCGGCAGGCCTGGGCTGAAGCTTTCTTT. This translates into CASSQAFRQAWAEAFF.

The CDR3 loop is CASSVDSTRNTIYF. The CDR3 DNA sequence: TGTGCCAGCTCGGTAGACAGCACAAGAAACACCATATATTTT. The chain is built from TRBV7-9 and TRBJ1-3; weak D call: TRBD1 (5 bases). V gave up 8 bases and J gave up 5 bases, with 16 bases separating them. The CDR3 sequence is 14 residues long. Germline V gives CDR1 SEHNR, CDR2 FQNEAQ (reference sequence).

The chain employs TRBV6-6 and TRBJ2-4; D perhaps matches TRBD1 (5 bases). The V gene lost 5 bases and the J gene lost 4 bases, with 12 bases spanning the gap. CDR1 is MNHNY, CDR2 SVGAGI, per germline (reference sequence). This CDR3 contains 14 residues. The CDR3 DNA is TGTGCCAGCAGTCCCCAATCAGGGAAAAACATTCAGTACTTC. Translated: CASSPQSGKNIQYF.

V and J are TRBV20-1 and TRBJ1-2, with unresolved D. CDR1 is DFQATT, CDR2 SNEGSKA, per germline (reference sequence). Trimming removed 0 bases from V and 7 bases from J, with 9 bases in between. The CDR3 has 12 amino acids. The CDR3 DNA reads TGCAGTGCTAGAGACGCCATCCCTGGCTACACCTTC. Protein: CSARDAIPGYTF.